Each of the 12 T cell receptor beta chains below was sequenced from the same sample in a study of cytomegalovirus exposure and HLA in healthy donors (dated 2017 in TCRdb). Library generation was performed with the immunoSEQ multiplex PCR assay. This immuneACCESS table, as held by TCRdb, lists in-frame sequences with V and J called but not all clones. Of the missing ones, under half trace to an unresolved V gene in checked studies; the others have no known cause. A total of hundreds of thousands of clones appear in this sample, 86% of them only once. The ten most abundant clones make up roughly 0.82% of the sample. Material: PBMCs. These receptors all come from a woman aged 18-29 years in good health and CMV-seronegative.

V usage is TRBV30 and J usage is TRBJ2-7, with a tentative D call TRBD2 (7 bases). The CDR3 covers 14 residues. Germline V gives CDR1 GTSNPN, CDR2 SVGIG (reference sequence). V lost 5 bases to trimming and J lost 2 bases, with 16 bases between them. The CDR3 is CAWGIGGPAYEQYF. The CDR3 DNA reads TGTGCCTGGGGGATCGGGGGGCCCGCCTACGAGCAGTACTTC.

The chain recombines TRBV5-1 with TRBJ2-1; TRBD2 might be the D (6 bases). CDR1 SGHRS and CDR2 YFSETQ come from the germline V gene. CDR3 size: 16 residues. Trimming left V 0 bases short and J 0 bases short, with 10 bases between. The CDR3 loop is CASSLAGEPSYNEQFF. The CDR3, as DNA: TGCGCCAGCAGCTTGGCGGGGGAACCCTCCTACAATGAGCAGTTCTTC.

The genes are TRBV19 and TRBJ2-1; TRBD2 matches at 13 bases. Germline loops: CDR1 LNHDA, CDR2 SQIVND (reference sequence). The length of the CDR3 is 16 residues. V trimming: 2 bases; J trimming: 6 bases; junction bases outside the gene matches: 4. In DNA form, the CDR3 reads TGTGCCAGTAGTATAATAGGACTAGCGGGAGTCAATGAGCAGTTCTTC. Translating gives CASSIIGLAGVNEQFF. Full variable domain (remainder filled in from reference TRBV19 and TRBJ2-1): DGGITQSPKYLFRKEGQNVTLSCEQNLNHDAMYWYRQDPGQGLRLIYYSQIVNDFQKGDIAEGYSVSREKKESFPLTVTSAQKNPTAFYLCASSIIGLAGVNEQFFGPGTRLTVL.

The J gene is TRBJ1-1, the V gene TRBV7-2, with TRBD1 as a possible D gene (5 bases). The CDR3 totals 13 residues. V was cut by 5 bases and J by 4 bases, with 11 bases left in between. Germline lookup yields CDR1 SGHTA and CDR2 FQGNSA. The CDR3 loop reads CASSQGAITEAFF. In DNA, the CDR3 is TGTGCCAGCAGCCAAGGGGCGATCACTGAAGCTTTCTTT.

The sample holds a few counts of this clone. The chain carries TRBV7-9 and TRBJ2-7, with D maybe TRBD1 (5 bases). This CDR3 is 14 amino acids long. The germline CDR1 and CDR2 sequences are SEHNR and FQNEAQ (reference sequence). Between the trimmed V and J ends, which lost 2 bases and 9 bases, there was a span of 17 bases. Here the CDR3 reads CASSLQGGQFGQYF. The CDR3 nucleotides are TGTGCCAGCAGCTTACAGGGTGGCCAATTCGGGCAGTACTTC. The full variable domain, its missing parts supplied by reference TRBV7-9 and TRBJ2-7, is DTGVSQNPRHKITKRGQNVTFRCDPISEHNRLYWYRQTLGQGPEFLTYFQNEAQLEKSRLLSDRFSAERPKGSFSTLEIQRTEQGDSAMYLCASSLQGGQFGQYFGPGTRLTVT.

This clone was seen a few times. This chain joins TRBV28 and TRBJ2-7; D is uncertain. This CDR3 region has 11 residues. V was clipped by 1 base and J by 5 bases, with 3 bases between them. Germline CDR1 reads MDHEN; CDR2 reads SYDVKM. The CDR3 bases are TGTGCCAGCAGTTTATCGGACGAGCAGTACTTC. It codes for CASSLSDEQYF. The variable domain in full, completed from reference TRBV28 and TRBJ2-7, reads DVKVTQSSRYLVKRTGEKVFLECVQDMDHENMFWYRQDPGLGLRLIYFSYDVKMKEKGDIPEGYSVSREKKERFSLILESASTNQTSMYLCASSLSDEQYFGPGTRLTVT.

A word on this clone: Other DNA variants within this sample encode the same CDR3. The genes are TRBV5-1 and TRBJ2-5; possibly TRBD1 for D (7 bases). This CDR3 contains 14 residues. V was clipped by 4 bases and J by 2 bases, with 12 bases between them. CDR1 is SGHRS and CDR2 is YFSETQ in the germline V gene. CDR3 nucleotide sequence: TGCGCCAGCAGCCCGTCAGGGGGGCAAGAGACCCAGTACTTC. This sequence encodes CASSPSGGQETQYF.

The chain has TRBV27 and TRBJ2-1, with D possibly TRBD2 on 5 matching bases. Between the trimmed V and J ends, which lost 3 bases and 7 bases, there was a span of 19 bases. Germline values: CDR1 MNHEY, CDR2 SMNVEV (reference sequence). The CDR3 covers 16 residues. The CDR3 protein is CASSFSVASFKNEQFF. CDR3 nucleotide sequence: TGTGCCAGCAGTTTCAGCGTCGCTAGCTTTAAGAATGAGCAGTTCTTC.

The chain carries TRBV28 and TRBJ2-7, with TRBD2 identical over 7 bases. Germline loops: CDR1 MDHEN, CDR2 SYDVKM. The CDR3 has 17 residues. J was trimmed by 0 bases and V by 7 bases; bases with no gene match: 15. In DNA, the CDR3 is TGTGCCAGCACCAATACCCGGGCTAGCGGCTTCTCCTACGAGCAGTACTTC. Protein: CASTNTRASGFSYEQYF.

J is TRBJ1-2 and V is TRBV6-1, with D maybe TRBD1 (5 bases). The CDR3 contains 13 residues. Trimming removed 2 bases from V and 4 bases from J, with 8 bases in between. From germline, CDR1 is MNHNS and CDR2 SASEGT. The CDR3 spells CASSERGPYGYTF. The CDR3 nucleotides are TGTGCCAGCAGTGAAAGGGGTCCCTATGGCTACACCTTC.

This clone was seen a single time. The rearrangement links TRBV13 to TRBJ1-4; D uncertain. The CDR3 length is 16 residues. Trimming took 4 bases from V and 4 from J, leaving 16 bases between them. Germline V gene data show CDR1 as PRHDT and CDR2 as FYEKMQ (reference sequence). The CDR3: CASSWRFGLGNEKLFF. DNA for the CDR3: TGTGCCAGCAGCTGGAGATTTGGCTTGGGTAATGAAAAACTGTTTTTT.

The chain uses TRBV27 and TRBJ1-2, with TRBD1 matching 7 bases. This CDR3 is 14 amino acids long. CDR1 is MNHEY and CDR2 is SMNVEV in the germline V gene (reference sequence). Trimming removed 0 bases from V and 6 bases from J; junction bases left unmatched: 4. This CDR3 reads CASSLSNRGDGYTF. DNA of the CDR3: TGTGCCAGCAGTTTATCCAACAGGGGAGATGGCTACACCTTC.